Here is one T cell receptor beta chain with its context. Its cognate antigen has yet to be identified. Qualities for individual bases were not recorded, and no much larger clone is one base off. TCRbeta CDR3 regions were amplified from genomic DNA using the immunoSEQ Assay, a bias-controlled multiplex PCR. Concerning the study's data processing: The number of nucleated cells in each sample was estimated by amplification of reference gene primers within the assay. Sequence reads were collapsed and filtered to measure the absolute abundance of every unique TCRbeta CDR3 rearrangement. For each sample, productive Simpson clonality was calculated by taking the square root of Simpson's diversity index across productive rearrangements. Not all clones reach the TCRdb copy of this immuneACCESS table, which keeps in-frame sequences only. Checked studies attribute under half of the gap to unresolved V genes and leave the rest unexplained. The D gene and trimming were derived from the DNA, and the V and J assignments and clone size from that table. This sample has more than 70,000 clones in its table, and roughly 90% of those were observed once. Clones ranked in the top ten supply more than 7% of the sample.

The entry originates in a study of blood T cell repertoires in COVID-19 (dated by TCRdb to 2020 to 2022). Context from the whole study: Collaborator samples came from the United States, Italy and Spain and covered acute and convalescent phases of COVID-19. The prospective study material was composed of cDNA or gDNA derived from T cells, B-cell-depleted T cells, or PBMCs. Deeply sampled blood TCRbeta repertoires from subjects exposed to, actively infected with, or recovered from COVID-19 were included in the dataset. A freely available public database, intended as a resource for researchers studying the immune response to SARS-CoV-2, is where the repertoires were released. The samples were drawn from two sources: the first 160 participants of the ongoing ImmuneRACE study, and 1,000 to 1,500 subjects contributed by 6 global collaborators. The sample metadata nearly always contained a de-identified subject ID, COVID-19 status, age in years and sex. Where HLA class I and class II types were available, the types were taken from metadata supplied by the sample provider, not from assay-based typing. Study-wide findings and limitations: Clinical and demographic metadata were provided uncurated, with the amount varying by source and participant.

The CDR3 contains 15 residues, cysteine and phenylalanine counted. The read is trimmed to its CDR3 DNA, 45 bases read in frame from base 1. V and J lose 1 base and 2 bases, and a span of 12 bases separates them. Taken from the germline V gene, the CDR1 and CDR2 loops are SGHVS and FQNEAQ. Whole blood was collected in K2EDTA tubes by collaborating institutions according to the institutions' own protocols. For TCRbeta analysis, collaborators shipped samples in one of three forms: frozen whole blood, isolated PBMCs, or DNA extracted from either of those sample types. The TCR comes from a man aged 55 to 69 with acute or convalescent COVID-19. The V gene is TRBV7-8 and the J gene is TRBJ2-7; the best D guess is TRBD2, with 6 bases matching. The specimen sequenced was peripheral blood. The nucleotide sequence reads TGTGCCAGCAGCTTAGGGCGTGGGAGGACCTACGAGCAGTACTTC. It specifies CASSLGRGRTYEQYF.